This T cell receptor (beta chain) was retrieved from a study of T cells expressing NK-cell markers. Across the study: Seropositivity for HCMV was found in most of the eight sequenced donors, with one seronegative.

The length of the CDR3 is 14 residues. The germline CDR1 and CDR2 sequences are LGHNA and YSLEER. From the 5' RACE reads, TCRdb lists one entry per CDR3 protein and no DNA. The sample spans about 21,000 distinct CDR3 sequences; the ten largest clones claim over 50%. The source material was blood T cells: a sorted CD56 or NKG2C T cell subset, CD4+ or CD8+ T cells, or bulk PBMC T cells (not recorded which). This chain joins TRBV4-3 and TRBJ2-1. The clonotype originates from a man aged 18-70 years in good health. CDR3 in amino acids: CASSQVHGYNEQFF.